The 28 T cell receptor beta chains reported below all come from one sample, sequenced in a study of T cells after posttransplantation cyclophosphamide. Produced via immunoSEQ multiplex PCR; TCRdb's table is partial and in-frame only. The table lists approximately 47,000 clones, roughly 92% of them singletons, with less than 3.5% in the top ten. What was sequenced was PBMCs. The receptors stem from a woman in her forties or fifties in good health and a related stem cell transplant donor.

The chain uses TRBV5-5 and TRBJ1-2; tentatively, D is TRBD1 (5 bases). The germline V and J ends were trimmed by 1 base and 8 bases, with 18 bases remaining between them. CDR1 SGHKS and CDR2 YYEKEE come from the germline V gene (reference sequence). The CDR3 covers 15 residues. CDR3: CASSLSARDWWGYTF. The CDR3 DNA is TGTGCCAGCAGCTTGTCGGCCAGGGATTGGTGGGGCTACACCTTC.

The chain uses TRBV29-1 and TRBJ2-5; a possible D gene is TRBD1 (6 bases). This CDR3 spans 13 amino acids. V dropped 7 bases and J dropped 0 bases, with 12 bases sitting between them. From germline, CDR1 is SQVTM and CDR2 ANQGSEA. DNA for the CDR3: TGCAGCGGCAGGACAGTACACCAAGAGACCCAGTACTTC. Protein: CSGRTVHQETQYF.

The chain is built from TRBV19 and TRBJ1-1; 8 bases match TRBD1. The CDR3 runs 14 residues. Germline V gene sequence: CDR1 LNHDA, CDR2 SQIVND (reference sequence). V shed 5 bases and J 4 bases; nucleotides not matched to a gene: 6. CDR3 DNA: TGTGCCAGTAGTCCACCCACAGGGGGCACTGAAGCTTTCTTT. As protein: CASSPPTGGTEAFF.

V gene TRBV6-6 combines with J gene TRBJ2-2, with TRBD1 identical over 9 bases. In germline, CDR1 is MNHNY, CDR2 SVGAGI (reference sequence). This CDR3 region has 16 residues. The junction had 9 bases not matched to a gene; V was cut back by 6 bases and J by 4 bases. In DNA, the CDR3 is TGTGCCAGCAGCTTACCGACAGGGGGTGGCACCGGGGAGCTGTTTTTT. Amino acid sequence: CASSLPTGGGTGELFF.

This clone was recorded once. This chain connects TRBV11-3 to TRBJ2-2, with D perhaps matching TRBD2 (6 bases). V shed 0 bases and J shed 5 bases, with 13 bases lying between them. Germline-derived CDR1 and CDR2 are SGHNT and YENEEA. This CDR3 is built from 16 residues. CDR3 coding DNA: TGTGCCAGCAGCTTAGATGGGGCGGGGTTGACCGGGGAGCTGTTTTTT. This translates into CASSLDGAGLTGELFF.

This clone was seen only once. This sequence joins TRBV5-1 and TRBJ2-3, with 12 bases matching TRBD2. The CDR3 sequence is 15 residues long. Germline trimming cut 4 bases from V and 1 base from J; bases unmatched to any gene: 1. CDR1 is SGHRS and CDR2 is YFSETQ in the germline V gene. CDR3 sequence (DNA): TGCGCCAGCAGCAGACTAGCGGGGGGCACAGATACGCAGTATTTT. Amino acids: CASSRLAGGTDTQYF. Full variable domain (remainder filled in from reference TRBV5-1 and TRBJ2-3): KAGVTQTPRYLIKTRGQQVTLSCSPISGHRSVSWYQQTPGQGLQFLFEYFSETQRNKGNFPGRFSGRQFSNSRSEMNVSTLELGDSALYLCASSRLAGGTDTQYFGPGTRLTVL.

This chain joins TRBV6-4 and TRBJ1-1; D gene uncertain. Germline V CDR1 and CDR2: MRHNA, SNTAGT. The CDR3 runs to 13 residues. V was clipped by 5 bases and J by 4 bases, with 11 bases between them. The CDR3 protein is CASSRIGSTEAFF. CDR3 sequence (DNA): TGTGCCAGCAGTAGAATCGGGAGCACTGAAGCTTTCTTT.

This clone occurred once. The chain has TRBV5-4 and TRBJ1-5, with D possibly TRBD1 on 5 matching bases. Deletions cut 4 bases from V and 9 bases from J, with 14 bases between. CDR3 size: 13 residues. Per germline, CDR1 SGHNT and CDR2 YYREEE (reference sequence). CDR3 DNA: TGTGCCAGCAGCCCGGGACTGTCGAGGCCCCAGCATTTT. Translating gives CASSPGLSRPQHF.

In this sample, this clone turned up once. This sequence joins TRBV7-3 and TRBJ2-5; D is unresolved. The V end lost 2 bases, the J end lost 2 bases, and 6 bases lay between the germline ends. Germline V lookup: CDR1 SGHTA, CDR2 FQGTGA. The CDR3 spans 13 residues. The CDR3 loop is CASSLETQETQYF. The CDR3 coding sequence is TGTGCCAGCAGCTTAGAGACACAAGAGACCCAGTACTTC.

The CDR3 reads CATSGGGYTQYF. CDR3 nucleotides: TGCGCCACGTCGGGGGGGGGTTATACGCAGTATTTT. The chain has TRBV4-1 and TRBJ2-3; 8 bases agree with TRBD2. Germline CDR1 and CDR2: MGHRA and YSYEKL. CDR3 length: 12 amino acids. Trimming took 10 bases from V and 7 from J; bases not matched to a gene: 7.

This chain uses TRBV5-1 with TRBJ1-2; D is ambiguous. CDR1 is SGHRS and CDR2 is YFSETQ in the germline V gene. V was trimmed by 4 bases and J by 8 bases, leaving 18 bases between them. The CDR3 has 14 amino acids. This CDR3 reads CASSREWPPEGYTF. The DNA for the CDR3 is TGCGCCAGCAGCCGGGAGTGGCCCCCCGAAGGCTACACCTTC.

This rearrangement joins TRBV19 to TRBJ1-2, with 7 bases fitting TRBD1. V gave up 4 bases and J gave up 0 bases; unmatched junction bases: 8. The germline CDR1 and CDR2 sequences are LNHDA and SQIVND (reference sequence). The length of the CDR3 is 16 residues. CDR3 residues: CASSTELGQANYGYTF. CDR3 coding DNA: TGTGCCAGTAGTACAGAACTCGGACAGGCTAACTATGGCTACACCTTC.

CDR3 sequence: CASSPQVRASNEKLFF. The CDR3 coding sequence is TGTGCCAGCAGCCCCCAGGTGAGGGCCTCTAATGAAAAACTGTTTTTT. The gene calls are TRBV7-9 and TRBJ1-4; D uncertain. V lost 5 bases to trimming and J lost 3 bases, with 16 bases between them. This CDR3 has 16 residues. Germline CDR1 and CDR2: SEHNR and FQNEAQ (reference sequence).

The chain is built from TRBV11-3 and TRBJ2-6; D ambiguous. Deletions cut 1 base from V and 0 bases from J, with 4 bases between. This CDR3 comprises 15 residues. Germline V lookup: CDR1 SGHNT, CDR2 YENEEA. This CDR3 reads CASSLGVSGANVLTF. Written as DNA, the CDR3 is TGTGCCAGCAGCTTAGGAGTCTCTGGGGCCAACGTCCTGACTTTC. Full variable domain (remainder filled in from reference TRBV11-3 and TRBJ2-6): EAGVVQSPRYKIIEKKQPVAFWCNPISGHNTLYWYLQNLGQGPELLIRYENEEAVDDSQLPKDRFSAERLKGVDSTLKIQPAELGDSAVYLCASSLGVSGANVLTFGAGSRLTVL.

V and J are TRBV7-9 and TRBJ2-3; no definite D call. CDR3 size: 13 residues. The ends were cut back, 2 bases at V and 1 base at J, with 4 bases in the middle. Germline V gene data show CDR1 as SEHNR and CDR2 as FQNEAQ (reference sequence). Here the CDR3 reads CASSLSRTDTQYF. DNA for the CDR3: TGTGCCAGCAGCTTATCTCGCACAGATACGCAGTATTTT.

The chain's CDR3 is CASSLDLAGARETQYF. The CDR3 nucleotides read TGTGCCAGCAGCTTGGACCTAGCGGGAGCTCGAGAGACCCAGTACTTC. J is TRBJ2-5 and V is TRBV5-4; 10 bases fit TRBD2. Germline V gene sequence: CDR1 SGHNT, CDR2 YYREEE (reference sequence). The CDR3 has 16 amino acids. V shed 0 bases, J shed 4 bases, and the junction held 6 bases outside the gene matches.

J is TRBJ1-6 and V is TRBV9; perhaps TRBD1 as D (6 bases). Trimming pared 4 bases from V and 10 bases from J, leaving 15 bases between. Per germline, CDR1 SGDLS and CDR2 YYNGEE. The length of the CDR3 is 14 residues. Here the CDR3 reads CASSPRGGQSPLHF. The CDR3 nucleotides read TGTGCCAGCAGCCCAAGGGGTGGACAGTCACCCCTCCACTTT.

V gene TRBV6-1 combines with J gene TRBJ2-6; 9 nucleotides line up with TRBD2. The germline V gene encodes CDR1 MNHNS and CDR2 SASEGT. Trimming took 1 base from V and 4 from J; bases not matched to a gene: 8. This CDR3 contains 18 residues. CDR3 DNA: TGTGCCAGCAGTGAAGAGCTAGCGGGGAGCTCAGGGGCCAACGTCCTGACTTTC. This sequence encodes CASSEELAGSSGANVLTF.

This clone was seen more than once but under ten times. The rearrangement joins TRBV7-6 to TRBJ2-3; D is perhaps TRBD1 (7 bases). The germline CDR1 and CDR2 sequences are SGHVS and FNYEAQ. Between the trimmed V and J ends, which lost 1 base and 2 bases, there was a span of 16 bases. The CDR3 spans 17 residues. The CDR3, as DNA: TGTGCCAGCAGCTTAGAGGGGGCCGGGGGCTCCACAGATACGCAGTATTTT. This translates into CASSLEGAGGSTDTQYF.

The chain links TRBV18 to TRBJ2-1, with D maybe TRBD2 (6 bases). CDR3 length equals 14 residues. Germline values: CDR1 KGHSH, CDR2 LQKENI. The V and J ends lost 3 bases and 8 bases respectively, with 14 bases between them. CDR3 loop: CASSPTTSSHEQFF. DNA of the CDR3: TGTGCCAGCTCACCGACGACTAGTTCCCATGAGCAGTTCTTC.

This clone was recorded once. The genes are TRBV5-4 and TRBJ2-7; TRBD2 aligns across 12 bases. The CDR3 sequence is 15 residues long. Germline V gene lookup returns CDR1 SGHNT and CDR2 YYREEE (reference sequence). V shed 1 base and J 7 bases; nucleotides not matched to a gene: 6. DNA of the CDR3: TGTGCCAGCAGCTTGCTAGCGGGAGGGGCGGGGGAGCAGTACTTC. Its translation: CASSLLAGGAGEQYF.

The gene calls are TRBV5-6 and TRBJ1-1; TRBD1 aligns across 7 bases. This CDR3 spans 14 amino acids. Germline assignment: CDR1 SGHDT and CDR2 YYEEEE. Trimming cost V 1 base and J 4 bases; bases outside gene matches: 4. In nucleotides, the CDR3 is TGTGCCAGCAGCTTGCCCCAGGGGGTCACTGAAGCTTTCTTT. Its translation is CASSLPQGVTEAFF.

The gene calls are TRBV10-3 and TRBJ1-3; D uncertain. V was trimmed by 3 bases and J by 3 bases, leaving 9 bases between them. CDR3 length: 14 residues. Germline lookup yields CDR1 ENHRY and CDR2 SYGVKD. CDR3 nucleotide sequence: TGTGCCATCAGTGAAAGAGGGTTTGGAAACACCATATATTTT. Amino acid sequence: CAISERGFGNTIYF.

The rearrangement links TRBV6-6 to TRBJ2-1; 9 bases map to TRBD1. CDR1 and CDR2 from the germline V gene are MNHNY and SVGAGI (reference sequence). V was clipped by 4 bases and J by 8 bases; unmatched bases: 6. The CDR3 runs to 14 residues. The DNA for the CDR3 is TGTGCCAGCAGTTCTCAGGACAGGGGCCATGAGCAGTTCTTC. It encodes CASSSQDRGHEQFF.

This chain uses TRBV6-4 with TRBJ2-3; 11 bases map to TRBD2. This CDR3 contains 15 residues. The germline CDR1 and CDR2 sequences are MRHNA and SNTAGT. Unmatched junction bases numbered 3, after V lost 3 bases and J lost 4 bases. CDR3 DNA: TGTGCCAGCAGTGAGGTAGCGGGAGGGGCAGATACGCAGTATTTT. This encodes CASSEVAGGADTQYF.

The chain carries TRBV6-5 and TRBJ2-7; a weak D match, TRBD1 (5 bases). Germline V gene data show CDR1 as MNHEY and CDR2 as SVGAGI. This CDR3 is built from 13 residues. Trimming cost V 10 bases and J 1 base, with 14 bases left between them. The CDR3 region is CAINTGTSYEQYF. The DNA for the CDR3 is TGTGCCATCAACACAGGCACGTCCTACGAGCAGTACTTC.

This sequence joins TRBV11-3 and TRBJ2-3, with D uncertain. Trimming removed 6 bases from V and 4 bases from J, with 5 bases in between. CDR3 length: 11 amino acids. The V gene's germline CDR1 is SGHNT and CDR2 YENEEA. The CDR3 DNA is TGTGCCAGCAGTTCATCAGATACGCAGTATTTT. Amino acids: CASSSSDTQYF.

In nucleotides, the CDR3 is TGTGCCAGCAGCCGCCAGGGGGCCGGTTCACCCCTCCACTTT. It specifies CASSRQGAGSPLHF. The rearrangement links TRBV5-4 to TRBJ1-6; TRBD1 agrees at 8 bases. This CDR3 region has 14 residues. The V segment lost 4 bases and the J segment 9 bases; nucleotides outside the gene matches: 6. Looked up from germline, CDR1 is SGHNT and CDR2 is YYREEE (reference sequence).